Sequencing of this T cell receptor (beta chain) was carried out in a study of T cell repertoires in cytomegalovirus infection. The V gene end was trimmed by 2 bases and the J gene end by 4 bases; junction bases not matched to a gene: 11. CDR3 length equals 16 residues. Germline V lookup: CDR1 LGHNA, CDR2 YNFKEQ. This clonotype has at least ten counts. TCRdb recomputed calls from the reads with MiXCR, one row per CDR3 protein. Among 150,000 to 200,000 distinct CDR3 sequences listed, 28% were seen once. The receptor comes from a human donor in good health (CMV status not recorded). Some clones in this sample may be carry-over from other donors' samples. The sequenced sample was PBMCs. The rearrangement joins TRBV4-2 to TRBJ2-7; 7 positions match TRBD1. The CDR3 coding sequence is TGTGCCAGCAGCCAAATGGTCGGACAGGTCTCGTACGAGCAGTACTTC. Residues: CASSQMVGQVSYEQYF.